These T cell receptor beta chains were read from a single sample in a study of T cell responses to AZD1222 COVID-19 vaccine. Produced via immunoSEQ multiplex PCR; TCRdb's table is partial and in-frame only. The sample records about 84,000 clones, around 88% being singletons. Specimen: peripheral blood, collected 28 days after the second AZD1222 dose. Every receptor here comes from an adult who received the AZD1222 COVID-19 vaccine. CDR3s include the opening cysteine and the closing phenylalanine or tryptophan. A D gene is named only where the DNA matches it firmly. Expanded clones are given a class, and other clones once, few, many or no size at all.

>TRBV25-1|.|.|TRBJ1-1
CASSGRGRALSEAFF
TGTGCCAGCAGTGGACGCGGCAGGGCGCTTTCTGAAGCTTTCTTT
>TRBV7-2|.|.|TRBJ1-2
CASSLRSGVNYGYTF
TGTGCCAGCAGCTTAAGATCAGGGGTTAACTATGGCTACACCTTC
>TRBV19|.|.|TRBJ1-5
CASSDTNGNQPQHF
TGTGCCAGTAGTGACACCAACGGCAATCAGCCCCAGCATTTT
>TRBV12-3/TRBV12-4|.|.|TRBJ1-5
CASSENLLTEHF
TGTGCCAGCAGTGAGAACTTACTCACCGAGCATTTT
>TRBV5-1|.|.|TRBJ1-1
CASIQDSVNTEAFF
TGCGCCAGCATTCAGGACAGTGTGAACACTGAAGCTTTCTTT
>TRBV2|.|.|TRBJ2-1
CASSVGQLGTYNEQFF
TGTGCCAGCAGTGTGGGCCAGTTGGGCACCTACAATGAGCAGTTCTTC
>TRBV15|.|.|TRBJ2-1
CAIQTGMLDEQFF
TGTGCCATCCAGACCGGTATGCTGGATGAGCAGTTCTTC
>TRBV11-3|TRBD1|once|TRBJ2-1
CASSLGTDVNEQFF
TGTGCCAGTAGCCTTGGGACAGATGTCAATGAGCAGTTCTTC
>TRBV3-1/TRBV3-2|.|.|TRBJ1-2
CASSQDVSPIDGYTF
TGTGCCAGCAGCCAAGACGTCAGCCCCATTGATGGCTACACCTTC
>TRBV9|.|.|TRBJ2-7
CASSVAGVGFYEQYF
TGTGCCAGCAGCGTAGCAGGGGTTGGATTCTACGAGCAGTACTTC
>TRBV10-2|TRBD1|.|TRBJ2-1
CASSDFRGQINEQFF
TGCGCCAGCAGTGATTTCAGGGGGCAAATCAATGAGCAGTTCTTC
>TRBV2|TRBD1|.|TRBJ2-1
CARGTGEVGEQFF
TGTGCCAGAGGGACAGGGGAGGTAGGTGAGCAGTTCTTC
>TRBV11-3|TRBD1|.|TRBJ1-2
CASSLPGTAKQINYGYTF
TGTGCCAGCAGCTTACCTGGGACAGCGAAGCAAATCAACTATGGCTACACCTTC
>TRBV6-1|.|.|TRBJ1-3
CASSEGAGAGNTIYF
TGTGCCAGCAGTGAAGGGGCCGGGGCCGGAAACACCATATATTTT
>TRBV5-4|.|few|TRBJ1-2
CASSPQQQIYYGYTF
TGTGCCAGCAGCCCCCAACAGCAAATCTACTATGGCTACACCTTC
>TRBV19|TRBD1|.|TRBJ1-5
CASSGTGGSNSNQPQHF
TGTGCCAGTAGCGGGACAGGGGGATCTAATAGCAATCAGCCCCAGCATTTT
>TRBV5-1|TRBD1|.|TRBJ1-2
CASSLGAGTGRGYTF
TGCGCCAGCAGCTTGGGGGCCGGGACAGGTCGTGGCTACACCTTC
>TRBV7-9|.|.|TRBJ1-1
CASRPRAANTEAFF
TGTGCCAGCAGGCCAAGGGCTGCGAACACTGAAGCTTTCTTT
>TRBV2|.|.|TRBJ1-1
CASSPQGEGTEAFF
TGTGCCAGCAGCCCACAGGGTGAAGGCACTGAAGCTTTCTTT